Sequencing of this T cell receptor (beta chain) was carried out in a study of cytomegalovirus exposure and HLA in healthy donors. A multiplex PCR was run with 60 Vbeta primers and 13 Jbeta primers. This table comes from immunoSEQ multiplex PCR, and its TCRdb copy is limited to in-frame clones, with some not included. The table records under 110,000 clones, about two thirds of them present only once. The CDR3 runs to 16 residues. Germline-derived CDR1 and CDR2 are SGHRS and YFSETQ. V lost 2 bases and J lost 2; bases outside the gene matches: 8. The sequence was obtained from a female donor in good health and CMV-seronegative. Input material: PBMCs. The chain is built from TRBV5-1 and TRBJ2-3; 7 bases match TRBD2. CDR3 sequence reads: CASSFREVKSTDTQYF. The DNA of the CDR3 is TGCGCCAGCAGCTTCCGGGAGGTAAAGTCCACAGATACGCAGTATTTT.